What follows is one TCR beta chain and its context. Its antigen remains undetermined. Base qualities were left out, and no much larger clone turns up one base away. The data are from a study of T cells in localized non-small cell lung cancer (dated by TCRdb to 2018 to 2020). Turning to the overall study: The study analyzed T cell repertoires of hundreds of early-stage NSCLC patients, comparing tumors and uninvolved tumor-adjacent lungs. The cohort comprised 236 treatment-naïve NSCLC patients with resected, localized lung tumors. A mean age of approximately 66 years was recorded for the NSCLC patients, of whom 129 were male and over 100 were female.

TCR beta CDR3 regions were sequenced from DNA using the immunoSEQ Assay. Per the source publication's procedure: To compute T cell density, TCR beta template counts were normalized to usable DNA, which was estimated by amplifying housekeeping genes. The preseqR package was used to estimate richness by extrapolating to 400,000 templates for PBMC samples and to 120,000 templates for tissue samples. Clonality was taken to be one minus Pielou's evenness. Tissue-enriched TCRs were identified by differential abundance testing using productive amino-acid clonotypes, minimum total count 5 and alpha 0.1. The Jaccard Index and the Morisita Overlap Index were used to measure repertoire overlap between compartments. GLIPH grouped TCR beta CDR3s together with public tetramer-defined viral CDR3s, and a viral motif had to include at least three viral sequences and also show V-gene enrichment. The clones in this table, taken by TCRdb from immuneACCESS, are in-frame only. Not every clone is retained; where verified, under half of the shortfall comes from an unresolved V gene, and the cause of the rest is unknown. The V and J calls and clone size are taken from that table; D and trimming were inferred from the DNA. The sample data list roughly 90,000 clones, and approximately 91% of these were observed just once. The ten largest clones represent roughly 4.3% of the sample.

At diagnosis, tumor, uninvolved tumor-adjacent lung and peripheral blood were collected and then preserved as a mix of FFPE and fresh-frozen material. For TCR repertoire profiling, the blood samples were analyzed as peripheral blood mononuclear cells. Study-wide conclusions, independent of this receptor: A median of around 62 of the top 100 tumor clones turned up in the paired uninvolved adjacent lung, and around 27 of those clones also ranked among the top 100 of that same adjacent lung. The highest T cell clonality was observed in uninvolved tumor-adjacent lung, where clonality exceeded that of tumor, suggesting that antigenic responses were more focused in uninvolved tumor-adjacent lung. Longer overall survival was associated with higher blood T cell density, whereas shorter survival was associated with higher adjacent-lung clonality. Because the study design was exploratory, TCR variables were selected using unadjusted p-values without false-discovery rate correction. Multi-region tumor sequencing was not performed, so intratumor heterogeneity could not be excluded.

The specimen comprised PBMCs, sampled before any cancer treatment. The source of this sequence is a woman aged 35 to 70 with stage II squamous cell lung carcinoma.

The nucleotide sequence is TGTGCCAGCGGCTCAGGCAGCTCCTACGAGCAGTACTTC. Translated, this gives CASGSGSSYEQYF. The chain joins TRBV7-8 to TRBJ2-7; the D segment cannot be called with confidence. V is cut by 8 bases and J by 0 bases, and the space between the germline ends is 11 bases. CDR1 and CDR2, per the germline V gene, are SGHVS and FQNEAQ. Taken from cysteine to phenylalanine, the CDR3 has 13 residues. Of all the DNA, just the CDR3 is kept, 39 bases in frame from base 1.